This is a list of T cell receptor beta chains from one sample in a study of regulatory T cells in long-lasting Graves disease. A single record per CDR3 protein comes from TCRdb applying MiXCR to the multiplex PCR reads. The sample has about 540,000 distinct CDR3 sequences, around an eighth seen once. This sample also appeared in a second study, on T cells in Graves' hyperthyroidism and ophthalmopathy.

Sequences were derived from peripheral blood mononuclear cells (PBMCs), sampled at new diagnosis, from a patient treated with antithyroid drugs. These receptors were taken from a man aged 25 to 40 with Graves disease. CDR3s include the opening cysteine and the closing phenylalanine or tryptophan. The D gene is left open where the match is weak. Rows may omit the clone size; those that give it use once, few, many or a size class.

v_call,clone_size,d_call,j_call,cdr3_aa
TRBV19,few,-,TRBJ1-5,CASGGGSRNQPQHF
TRBV27,many,TRBD1,TRBJ1-1,CASSFRRTGKDEAFF
TRBV7-2,many,-,TRBJ2-3,CASSLQKGDTQYF
TRBV20-1,-,-,TRBJ1-4,CSARPRGPSREKLFF
TRBV12-3/TRBV12-4,many,-,TRBJ2-1,CASSTFTLSSYNEQFF
TRBV30,once,-,TRBJ2-6,CAWNLGTNSGANVLTF
TRBV24-1,-,-,TRBJ2-1,CATSDPRTRSYNEQFF
TRBV27,many,-,TRBJ2-7,CASSFSAVNEEQYF
TRBV12-3/TRBV12-4,many,TRBD2,TRBJ2-1,CASSLPGTSGNDEQFF
TRBV11-2,many,-,TRBJ2-1,CASSLGGDEQFF
TRBV7-9,many,-,TRBJ2-3,CASRTTRGTDTQYF
TRBV7-2,many,-,TRBJ2-3,CASSLLSGTDTQYF
TRBV9,many,TRBD2,TRBJ2-5,CASSPFGRAGETQYF
TRBV5-4,-,-,TRBJ1-2,CASSTSPGASGDGYTF
TRBV7-9,many,TRBD1,TRBJ2-3,CASSLTGVKDTQYF
TRBV4-2,-,TRBD2,TRBJ2-2,CASSQDAASGATGELFF
TRBV12-3/TRBV12-4,few,-,TRBJ1-4,CASKGRTGEKLFF
TRBV5-6,few,-,TRBJ2-7,CASSLLADEQYF
TRBV7-8,many,-,TRBJ2-6,CASSFTTGGANVLTF
TRBV9,-,-,TRBJ2-2,CASSETSAPWELFF
TRBV27,few,TRBD2,TRBJ2-1,CASFKGAGPQFF
TRBV12-3/TRBV12-4,few,-,TRBJ1-5,CASSEGFNQPQHF
TRBV12-3/TRBV12-4,many,TRBD1,TRBJ1-1,CASSTYRGLRNTEAFF
TRBV3-1,few,-,TRBJ1-3,CASSQDGWGRKGNTIYF
TRBV29-1,many,TRBD1,TRBJ2-7,CSVEVTGGKSGSYEQYF
TRBV7-9,many,TRBD1,TRBJ2-2,CASSRDRGTGELFF
TRBV7-2,-,-,TRBJ2-1,CASSPRGRGNEQFF
TRBV7-9,many,-,TRBJ2-7,CASSLGAGDPTSYEQYF
TRBV6-2/TRBV6-3,few,TRBD2,TRBJ2-7,CASSWRTSGRPGEQYF
TRBV20-1,many,TRBD1,TRBJ2-1,CSAREDRGLGNEQFF
TRBV12-3/TRBV12-4,many,-,TRBJ1-2,CASSFGVGGAGGGYTF
TRBV29-1,few,-,TRBJ2-5,CGVDEGRVETQYF
TRBV9,-,TRBD2,TRBJ2-3,CASSQGSGSPSQYF
TRBV11-2,many,-,TRBJ2-1,CASSRQSEQFF
TRBV24-1,many,TRBD2,TRBJ2-1,CATSDHASGRFYEQFF
TRBV6-1,many,-,TRBJ1-5,CASRTTTVSNQPQHF
TRBV2,many,-,TRBJ2-3,CASSGTRGGDTQYF
TRBV2,many,-,TRBJ2-2,CASKDTADTGELFF
TRBV20-1,-,TRBD2,TRBJ2-3,CSARVRGADTQYF
TRBV20-1,many,-,TRBJ2-3,CSARDERGSTDTQYF
TRBV20-1,few,TRBD1,TRBJ1-6,CSVGRDRGLENSPLHF
TRBV9,few,-,TRBJ2-3,CASSVGTLDTQYF